One and the same sample provided the 12 T cell receptor beta chains below, sequenced in a study of shared clonotypes between healthy human individuals. Profiled with immunoSEQ multiplex PCR; TCRdb holds only in-frame clones, not every one. The sample records about 490,000 clones, approximately 80% being singletons. The sequenced material came from PBMCs. These TCRs come from a woman between 35 and 50 years old in good health. Some clones in this sample may be carry-over from other donors' samples.

On this clone: A much more abundant neighbour one base away suggests this may be a read error. Other DNA sequences of this sample code for an identical CDR3. J is TRBJ1-2 and V is TRBV5-6; weak D call: TRBD1 (5 bases). Looked up from germline, CDR1 is SGHDT and CDR2 is YYEEEE. The CDR3 is 14 residues long. Trimming pared 4 bases from V and 3 bases from J, leaving 13 bases between. The CDR3 is CASSLSGTDYGYTF. DNA for the CDR3: TGTGCCAGCAGCCTCAGCGGGACGGACTATGGCTACACCTTC.

This chain joins TRBV5-1 and TRBJ2-5, with D maybe TRBD2 (5 bases). V was shortened by 4 bases and J by 1 base, with 14 bases between the two germline ends. CDR1 and CDR2 from the germline V gene are SGHRS and YFSETQ. The CDR3 covers 15 residues. The CDR3 region has the DNA TGCGCCAGCAGCCCACTCATAGCGCGCCAAGAGACCCAGTACTTC. Translated: CASSPLIARQETQYF.

This clone was detected a few times. This sequence joins TRBV28 and TRBJ2-1; TRBD2 is a possible D gene (7 bases). In germline, CDR1 is MDHEN, CDR2 SYDVKM. The CDR3 covers 15 residues. Trimming pared 0 bases from V and 5 bases from J, leaving 11 bases between. The CDR3 region is CASSLWGGPHNEQFF. The CDR3 DNA reads TGTGCCAGCAGTTTATGGGGGGGGCCTCACAATGAGCAGTTCTTC.

This chain links TRBV28 with TRBJ2-6; 8 bases are a match to TRBD1. CDR1 is MDHEN, CDR2 SYDVKM, per germline. Trimming took 8 bases from V and 4 from J; bases not matched to a gene: 7. CDR3 length: 15 amino acids. CDR3 sequence: CASVRQGSGANVLTF. CDR3 coding DNA: TGTGCCAGCGTTCGACAGGGGTCCGGGGCCAACGTCCTGACTTTC.

V gene TRBV27 combines with J gene TRBJ2-7; TRBD2 agrees at 9 bases. This CDR3 contains 14 residues. CDR1 is MNHEY and CDR2 is SMNVEV in the germline V gene (reference sequence). The ends lost 3 bases at V and 4 bases at J; junction bases unmatched: 4. The DNA for the CDR3 is TGTGCCAGCAGTTTTAGCGGGAGAACATACGAGCAGTACTTC. Its translation is CASSFSGRTYEQYF.

The rearrangement links TRBV30 to TRBJ2-7; the match to TRBD2 covers 10 bases. This CDR3 spans 12 amino acids. Germline trimming cut 2 bases from V and 8 bases from J; bases unmatched to any gene: 3. Per germline, CDR1 GTSNPN and CDR2 SVGIG (reference sequence). The CDR3 protein is CAWSLGLAKQYF. DNA for the CDR3: TGTGCCTGGAGTTTGGGACTAGCGAAGCAGTACTTC.

The chain uses TRBV28 and TRBJ2-5; D possibly matches TRBD1 or TRBD2 (5 bases each). The V end lost 6 bases, the J end lost 2 bases, and 13 bases lay between the germline ends. The germline V gene encodes CDR1 MDHEN and CDR2 SYDVKM. This CDR3 spans 14 amino acids. CDR3 DNA sequence: TGTGCCAGCAGCTTGGGGGTGGAGCAAGAGACCCAGTACTTC. It specifies CASSLGVEQETQYF.

CDR3 nucleotides: TGTGCCAGCAGTGCTACCGGGACAGTGAACACCGGGGAGCTGTTTTTT. Translating it yields CASSATGTVNTGELFF. This sequence joins TRBV25-1 and TRBJ2-2; 7 nucleotides agree with TRBD1. Germline CDR1 MGHDK, CDR2 SYGVNS. This CDR3 has 16 amino acids. V trimming: 4 bases; J trimming: 1 base; junction bases outside the gene matches: 6.

CDR3 sequence reads: CARSLVEASGNSNEQFF. DNA of the CDR3: TGTGCCAGAAGCTTGGTGGAAGCTAGCGGGAACTCCAATGAGCAGTTCTTC. The chain has TRBV5-3 and TRBJ2-1; 9 nucleotides match TRBD2. TRBV5-3 counts as an open reading frame of uncertain function. The CDR3 consists of 17 residues. With 0 bases clipped from V and 6 bases from J, the junction kept 10 bases outside the gene matches.

The V and J genes are TRBV6-6 and TRBJ2-3, with a weak D call TRBD2 (6 bases). The CDR3 runs to 14 residues. Germline assignment: CDR1 MNHNY and CDR2 SVGAGI (reference sequence). The V and J ends lost 5 bases and 3 bases respectively, with 12 bases between them. CDR3: CASSTGTGTDTQYF. The DNA for the CDR3 is TGTGCCAGCAGTACCGGGACTGGTACAGATACGCAGTATTTT.

The CDR3 protein is CASSLVLARNQPQHF. CDR3 DNA sequence: TGTGCCAGCAGCTTAGTATTGGCGCGCAATCAGCCCCAGCATTTT. V usage is TRBV7-2 and J usage is TRBJ1-5; D uncertain. V was trimmed by 1 base and J by 2 bases, leaving 9 bases between them. The CDR3 is 15 amino acids. Germline-derived CDR1 and CDR2 are SGHTA and FQGNSA.

To note about this clone: This sequence may be a read error, since a much larger clone differs from it by one base. This CDR3 is also generated by other DNA sequences in the sample. The chain employs TRBV30 and TRBJ2-5; D remains ambiguous. This CDR3 comprises 13 residues. From germline, CDR1 is GTSNPN and CDR2 SVGIG (reference sequence). Trimming removed 0 bases from V and 5 bases from J, with 10 bases in between. The CDR3 region is CAWSVGWQETQYF. The CDR3 DNA sequence: TGTGCCTGGAGTGTAGGGTGGCAGGAGACCCAGTACTTC.